These 16 T cell receptor beta chains were sequenced from one sample in a study of post-analysis software for immune sequencing data. Regarding the study as a whole: With TRBV5-6, TRBV5-1 and TRBV20-1 included, five TRBV segments were more frequent in patients than in controls.

Unique molecular identifiers were carried by the TCR beta cDNA libraries. TCRdb re-called the PCR reads through MiXCR, storing one row per CDR3 protein. Of about 800,000 distinct CDR3 sequences listed, 30% were seen once; the top ten hold around 0.56%. Antigen specificity for these receptors is unknown. The sample taken for sequencing was blood. Every receptor here comes from a girl aged 5 to 17 with multiple sclerosis.

This chain connects TRBV20-1 to TRBJ2-1; 7 nucleotides agree with TRBD2. Germline V CDR1 and CDR2: DFQATT, SNEGSKA (reference sequence). The CDR3 sequence is 15 residues long. V shed 5 bases and J 0 bases; nucleotides not matched to a gene: 7. CDR3 nucleotides: TGCAGTGCTGCCAGACTAGCCGGCTCCTACAATGAGCAGTTCTTC. It translates to CSAARLAGSYNEQFF.

J is TRBJ1-5 and V is TRBV27, with D perhaps matching TRBD1 (5 bases). Trimming took off 8 bases at V and 5 bases at J, with 13 bases between the two ends. The CDR3 runs 13 residues. CDR1 is MNHEY, CDR2 SMNVEV, per germline (reference sequence). The CDR3 region has the DNA TGTGCCAGCTCCGGCGGGACCCATCAGCCCCAGCATTTT. It specifies CASSGGTHQPQHF.

This clonotype was detected a few times. The chain combines TRBV7-2 with TRBJ2-3, with 10 bases lining up with TRBD1. Germline V gene data show CDR1 as SGHTA and CDR2 as FQGNSA. J gave up 4 bases and V 1 base, and 5 bases lay outside the gene matches. CDR3 length: 16 amino acids. The CDR3 region is CASSLGRQGASDTQYF. CDR3 DNA: TGTGCCAGCAGCTTAGGTCGACAGGGGGCGTCAGATACGCAGTATTTT. Complete variable domain (other parts from reference TRBV7-2 and TRBJ2-3): GAGVSQSPSNKVTEKGKDVELRCDPISGHTALYWYRQSLGQGLEFLIYFQGNSAPDKSGLPSDRFSAERTGGSVSTLTIQRTQQEDSAVYLCASSLGRQGASDTQYFGPGTRLTVL.

The genes are TRBV5-1 and TRBJ2-1, with 10 bases fitting TRBD2. The V gene's germline CDR1 is SGHRS and CDR2 YFSETQ. The CDR3 runs 14 residues. With V trimmed by 6 bases and J by 9 bases, 9 bases remained unmatched. CDR3 residues: CASTTAGGRGEQFF. The CDR3 DNA reads as TGCGCCAGCACCACAGCGGGAGGGCGTGGTGAGCAGTTCTTC. Full variable domain (rest looked up from reference TRBV5-1 and TRBJ2-1): KAGVTQTPRYLIKTRGQQVTLSCSPISGHRSVSWYQQTPGQGLQFLFEYFSETQRNKGNFPGRFSGRQFSNSRSEMNVSTLELGDSALYLCASTTAGGRGEQFFGPGTRLTVL.

The count of this clonotype is one. CDR3: CASSPWGAQRAYGYTF. DNA for the CDR3: TGTGCCAGCTCACCATGGGGGGCCCAGAGAGCTTATGGCTACACCTTC. This chain connects TRBV18 to TRBJ1-2; D possibly corresponds to TRBD1 (6 bases). Germline lookup yields CDR1 KGHSH and CDR2 LQKENI. The CDR3 is 16 residues long. Trimming stripped 2 bases from V and 5 bases from J, with 18 bases between.

This clonotype has ten or more counts. The V call is TRBV10-3, the J call TRBJ2-5, with D possibly TRBD2 on 6 matching bases. The CDR3 spans 15 residues. Germline V CDR1 and CDR2: ENHRY, SYGVKD. V was trimmed by 0 bases and J by 3 bases, leaving 11 bases between them. CDR3 DNA sequence: TGTGCCATCAGTGAGTCGGAGGCGGGAAAAGAGACCCAGTACTTC. Translated, it gives CAISESEAGKETQYF.

This clonotype was detected ten times or more. V is TRBV4-1 and J is TRBJ1-2, with D possibly TRBD1 on 5 matching bases. V lost 4 bases to trimming and J lost 5 bases, with 11 bases between them. The CDR3 is 13 residues long. Germline loops: CDR1 MGHRA, CDR2 YSYEKL. CDR3 sequence: CASSPDGGYGYTF. DNA for the CDR3: TGCGCCAGCAGCCCTGACGGGGGATATGGCTACACCTTC.

The V call is TRBV20-1, the J call TRBJ2-7; D gene ambiguous. CDR3 length: 14 amino acids. V dropped 0 bases and J dropped 6 bases, with 15 bases sitting between them. Germline-derived CDR1 and CDR2 are DFQATT and SNEGSKA (reference sequence). The CDR3 bases are TGCAGTGCTAGAGATCGGGTTGGTTTCTCCGAGCAGTACTTC. Encoded protein: CSARDRVGFSEQYF.

J is TRBJ2-1 and V is TRBV20-1, with 10 nucleotides matching TRBD2. Per the germline V gene, CDR1 is DFQATT and CDR2 is SNEGSKA (reference sequence). V lost 4 bases to trimming and J lost 6 bases; unmatched junction nucleotides: 6. The CDR3 runs to 14 residues. In DNA, the CDR3 is TGCAGTGCTATCGGACTAGCGGAGGTCAATGAGCAGTTCTTC. This sequence encodes CSAIGLAEVNEQFF.

This clonotype was picked up many times. CDR3 amino acids: CASSLDGGPYGYTF. CDR3 DNA: TGTGCCAGCAGCTTAGATGGGGGGCCCTATGGCTACACCTTC. The chain employs TRBV7-2 and TRBJ1-2, with a possible D match to TRBD1 (6 bases). Looked up from germline, CDR1 is SGHTA and CDR2 is FQGNSA. Trimming took off 1 base at V and 4 bases at J, with 10 bases between the two ends. This CDR3 comprises 14 residues.

The chain links TRBV29-1 to TRBJ2-5; tentative D call: TRBD1 (6 bases). Germline V gene sequence: CDR1 SQVTM, CDR2 ANQGSEA. The CDR3 totals 16 residues. Deletions cut 7 bases from V and 0 bases from J, with 21 bases between. Here the CDR3 DNA reads TGCAGCGCCTCCGGGACATCCGGACGGTACCAAGAGACCCAGTACTTC. It specifies CSASGTSGRYQETQYF.

For this clonotype: The junction does not match germline at one end; this may be a read error. This chain uses TRBV6-2 or TRBV6-3 with TRBJ2-5; 12 bases align to TRBD1. The CDR3 has 15 residues. Germline V gene lookup returns CDR1 MNHEY and CDR2 SVGEGT. CDR3 in amino acids: CVSRPGQGALETQYF. The CDR3 DNA follows: TGTGTCAGCAGACCGGGACAGGGGGCCTTGGAGACCCAGTACTTC.

The V and J genes are TRBV24-1 and TRBJ2-7; 8 positions match TRBD1. Losses at the gene ends were 3 bases for V and 0 bases for J; bases not matched to a gene: 6. This CDR3 has 16 residues. In germline, CDR1 is KGHDR, CDR2 SFDVKD. The chain's CDR3 is CATSDPTGESSYEQYF. The DNA for the CDR3 is TGTGCCACCAGTGATCCGACAGGGGAGAGCTCCTACGAGCAGTACTTC.

This chain joins TRBV20-1 and TRBJ1-5, with TRBD1 as a possible D gene (5 bases). The V gene lost 6 bases and the J gene lost 4 bases, with 16 bases spanning the gap. There are 14 residues in the CDR3. CDR1 is DFQATT, CDR2 SNEGSKA, per germline (reference sequence). CDR3 loop: CSATNWDRNQPQHF. CDR3 nucleotides: TGCAGTGCGACAAACTGGGACCGTAATCAGCCCCAGCATTTT.

The V gene is TRBV7-2, the J gene TRBJ1-4; D perhaps matches TRBD1 (5 bases). The CDR3 sequence is 15 residues long. Trimming removed 4 bases from V and 7 bases from J, with 16 bases in between. From germline, CDR1 is SGHTA and CDR2 FQGNSA. CDR3 coding DNA: TGTGCCAGCAGCTACAATGGACAAGAGAGTGAAAAACTGTTTTTT. This encodes CASSYNGQESEKLFF.

This rearrangement joins TRBV4-1 to TRBJ1-1; D gene uncertain. The germline V and J ends were trimmed by 1 base and 0 bases, with 9 bases remaining between them. This CDR3 region has 15 residues. Germline values: CDR1 MGHRA, CDR2 YSYEKL. CDR3 coding DNA: TGCGCCAGCAGCCAAGGGTGGGCGATGAACACTGAAGCTTTCTTT. Its protein is CASSQGWAMNTEAFF.